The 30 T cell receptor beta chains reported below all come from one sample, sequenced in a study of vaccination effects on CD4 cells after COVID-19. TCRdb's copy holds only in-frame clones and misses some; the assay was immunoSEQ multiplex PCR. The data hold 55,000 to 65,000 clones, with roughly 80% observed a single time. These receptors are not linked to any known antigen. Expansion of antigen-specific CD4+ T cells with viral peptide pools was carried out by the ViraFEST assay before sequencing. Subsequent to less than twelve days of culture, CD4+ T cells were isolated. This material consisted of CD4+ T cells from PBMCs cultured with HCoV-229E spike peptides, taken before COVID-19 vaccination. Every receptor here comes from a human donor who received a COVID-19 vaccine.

CDR3 bases: TGTGCCAGCACCTCCGGTGGGGGTGGCAATCAGCCCCAGCATTTT. It yields the protein CASTSGGGGNQPQHF. The chain uses TRBV6-5 and TRBJ1-5; a weak D match, TRBD1 (5 bases). The CDR3 is 15 residues long. The V gene's germline CDR1 is MNHEY and CDR2 SVGAGI. Trimming removed 7 bases at V and 2 bases at J, with 15 bases between.

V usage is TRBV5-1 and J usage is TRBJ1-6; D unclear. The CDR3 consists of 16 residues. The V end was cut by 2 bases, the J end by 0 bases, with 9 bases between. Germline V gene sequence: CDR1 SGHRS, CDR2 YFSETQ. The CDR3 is CASSFHSSSYNSPLHF. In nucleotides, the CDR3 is TGCGCCAGCAGCTTCCATTCGAGCTCCTATAATTCACCCCTCCACTTT.

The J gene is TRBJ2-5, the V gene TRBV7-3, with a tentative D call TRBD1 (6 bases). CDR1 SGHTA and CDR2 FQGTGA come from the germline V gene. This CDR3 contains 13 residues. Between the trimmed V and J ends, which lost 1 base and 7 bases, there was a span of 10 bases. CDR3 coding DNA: TGTGCCAGCAGCTTAAGAGCAGGGGCGACCCAGTACTTC. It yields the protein CASSLRAGATQYF.

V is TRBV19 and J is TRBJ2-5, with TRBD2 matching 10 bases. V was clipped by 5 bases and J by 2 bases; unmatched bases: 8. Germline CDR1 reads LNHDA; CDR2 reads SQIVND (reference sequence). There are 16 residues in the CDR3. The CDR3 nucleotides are TGTGCCAGTAGTCTTACGGGTAGCGGGGGGCAAGAGACCCAGTACTTC. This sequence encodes CASSLTGSGGQETQYF.

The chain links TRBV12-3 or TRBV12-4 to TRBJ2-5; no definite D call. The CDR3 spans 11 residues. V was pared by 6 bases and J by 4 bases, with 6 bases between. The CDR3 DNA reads TGTGCCAGCAGCCGAGGAGAGACCCAGTACTTC. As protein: CASSRGETQYF.

CDR3 loop: CSVEDRGARTGELFF. The CDR3 DNA follows: TGCAGCGTTGAAGATCGGGGGGCGCGGACCGGGGAGCTGTTTTTT. J is TRBJ2-2 and V is TRBV29-1, with D possibly matching TRBD2 (7 bases). The CDR3 loop spans 15 amino acids. The V and J ends lost 0 bases and 5 bases respectively, with 13 bases between them. Germline assignment: CDR1 SQVTM and CDR2 ANQGSEA.

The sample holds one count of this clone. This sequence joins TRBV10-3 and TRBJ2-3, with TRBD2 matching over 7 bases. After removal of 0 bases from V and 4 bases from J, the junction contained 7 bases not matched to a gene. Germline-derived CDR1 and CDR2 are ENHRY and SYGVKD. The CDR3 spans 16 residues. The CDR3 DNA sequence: TGTGCCATCAGTGAGTCCGCGGGGGTTTTGGCAGATACGCAGTATTTT. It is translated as CAISESAGVLADTQYF.

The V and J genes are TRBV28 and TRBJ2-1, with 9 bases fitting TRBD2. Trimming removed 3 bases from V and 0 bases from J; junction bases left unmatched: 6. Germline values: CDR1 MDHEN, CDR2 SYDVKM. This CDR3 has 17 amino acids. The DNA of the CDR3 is TGTGCCAGCAGTTTGGGCGGGGGGGCCCGCTCCTACAATGAGCAGTTCTTC. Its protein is CASSLGGGARSYNEQFF.

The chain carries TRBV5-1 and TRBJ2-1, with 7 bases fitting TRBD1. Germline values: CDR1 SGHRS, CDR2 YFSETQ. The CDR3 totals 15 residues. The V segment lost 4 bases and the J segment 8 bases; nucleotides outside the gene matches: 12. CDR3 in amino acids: CASSPDRPALDEQFF. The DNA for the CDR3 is TGCGCCAGCAGCCCGGACAGGCCTGCGCTAGATGAGCAGTTCTTC.

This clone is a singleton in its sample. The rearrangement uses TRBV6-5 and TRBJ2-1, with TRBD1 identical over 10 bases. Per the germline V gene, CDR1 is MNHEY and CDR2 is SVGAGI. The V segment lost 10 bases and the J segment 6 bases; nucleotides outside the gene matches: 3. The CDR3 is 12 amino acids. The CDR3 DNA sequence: TGTGCCACCCGACAGGGGGCCAATGAGCAGTTCTTC. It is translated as CATRQGANEQFF.

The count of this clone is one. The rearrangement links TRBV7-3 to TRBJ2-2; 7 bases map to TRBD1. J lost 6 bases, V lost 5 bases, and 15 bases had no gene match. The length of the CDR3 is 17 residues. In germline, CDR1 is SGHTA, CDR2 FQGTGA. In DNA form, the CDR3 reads TGTGCCAGCAGCCCTGGGGACAGACAAGTTAGGTCCGGGGAGCTGTTTTTT. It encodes CASSPGDRQVRSGELFF.

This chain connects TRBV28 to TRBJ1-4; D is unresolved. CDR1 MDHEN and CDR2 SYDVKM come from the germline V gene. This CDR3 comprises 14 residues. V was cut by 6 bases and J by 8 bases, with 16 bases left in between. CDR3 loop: CASSPLFRQEKLFF. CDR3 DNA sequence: TGTGCCAGCAGCCCCCTTTTTAGGCAGGAAAAACTGTTTTTT.

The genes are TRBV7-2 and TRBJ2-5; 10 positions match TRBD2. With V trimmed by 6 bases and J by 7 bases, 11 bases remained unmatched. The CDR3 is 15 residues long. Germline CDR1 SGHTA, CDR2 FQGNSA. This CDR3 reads CASRSSGGAWVTQYF. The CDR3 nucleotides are TGTGCCAGCAGATCCAGCGGGGGGGCCTGGGTGACCCAGTACTTC.

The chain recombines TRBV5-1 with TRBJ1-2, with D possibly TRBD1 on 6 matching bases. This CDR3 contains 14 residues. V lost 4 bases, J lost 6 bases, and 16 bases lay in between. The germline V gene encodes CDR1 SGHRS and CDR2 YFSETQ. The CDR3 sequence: CASSPYTGFHGYTF. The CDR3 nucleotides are TGCGCCAGCAGCCCCTATACAGGGTTCCATGGCTACACCTTC.

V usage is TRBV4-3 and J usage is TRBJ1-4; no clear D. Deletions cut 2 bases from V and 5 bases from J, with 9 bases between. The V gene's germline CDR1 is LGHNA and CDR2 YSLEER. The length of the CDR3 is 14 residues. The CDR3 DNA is TGCGCCAGCAGCCAATCCGGCCTAAATGAAAAACTGTTTTTT. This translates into CASSQSGLNEKLFF.

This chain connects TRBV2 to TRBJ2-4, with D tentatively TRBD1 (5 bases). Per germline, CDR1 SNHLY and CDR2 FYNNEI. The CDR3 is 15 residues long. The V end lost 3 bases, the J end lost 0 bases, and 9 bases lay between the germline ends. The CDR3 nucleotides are TGTGCCAGCAGTGATGACAGCTTAGCCAAAAACATTCAGTACTTC. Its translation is CASSDDSLAKNIQYF.

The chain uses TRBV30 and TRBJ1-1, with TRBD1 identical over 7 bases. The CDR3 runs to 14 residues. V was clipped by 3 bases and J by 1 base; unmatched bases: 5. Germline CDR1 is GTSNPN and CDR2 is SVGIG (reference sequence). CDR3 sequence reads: CAWRHRGKNTEAFF. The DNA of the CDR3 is TGTGCCTGGAGGCACAGGGGAAAGAACACTGAAGCTTTCTTT.

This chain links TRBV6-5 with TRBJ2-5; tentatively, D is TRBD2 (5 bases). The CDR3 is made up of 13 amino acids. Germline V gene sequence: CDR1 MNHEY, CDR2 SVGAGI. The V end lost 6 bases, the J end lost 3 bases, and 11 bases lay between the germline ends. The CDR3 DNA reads TGTGCCAGCAGGGGCGACGGGGAAGAGACCCAGTACTTC. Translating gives CASRGDGEETQYF.

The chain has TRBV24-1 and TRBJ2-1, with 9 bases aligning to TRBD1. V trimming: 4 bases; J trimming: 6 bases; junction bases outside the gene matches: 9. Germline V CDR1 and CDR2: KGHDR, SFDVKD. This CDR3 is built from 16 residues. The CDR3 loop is CATSEGTGYFINEQFF. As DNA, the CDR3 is TGTGCCACCAGTGAGGGGACAGGGTACTTTATCAATGAGCAGTTCTTC.

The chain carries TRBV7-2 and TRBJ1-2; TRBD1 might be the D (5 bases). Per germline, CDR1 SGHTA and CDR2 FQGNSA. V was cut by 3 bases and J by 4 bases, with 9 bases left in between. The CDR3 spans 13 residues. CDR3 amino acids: CASSFPGIYGYTF. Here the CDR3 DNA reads TGTGCCAGCAGCTTCCCAGGGATCTATGGCTACACCTTC. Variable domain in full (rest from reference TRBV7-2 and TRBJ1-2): GAGVSQSPSNKVTEKGKDVELRCDPISGHTALYWYRQSLGQGLEFLIYFQGNSAPDKSGLPSDRFSAERTGGSVSTLTIQRTQQEDSAVYLCASSFPGIYGYTFGSGTRLTVV.

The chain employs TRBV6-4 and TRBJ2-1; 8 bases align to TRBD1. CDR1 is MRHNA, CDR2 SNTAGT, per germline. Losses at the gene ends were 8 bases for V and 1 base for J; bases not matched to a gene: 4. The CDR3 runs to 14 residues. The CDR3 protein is CASPGDRSYNEQFF. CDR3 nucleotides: TGTGCCAGCCCTGGGGACAGGTCCTACAATGAGCAGTTCTTC.

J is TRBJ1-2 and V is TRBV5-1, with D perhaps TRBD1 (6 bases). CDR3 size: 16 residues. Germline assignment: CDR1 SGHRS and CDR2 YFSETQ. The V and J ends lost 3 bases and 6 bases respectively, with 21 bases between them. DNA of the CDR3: TGCGCCAGCAGCTCCACAGGGCAGGCTCAGGGGAATGGCTACACCTTC. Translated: CASSSTGQAQGNGYTF.

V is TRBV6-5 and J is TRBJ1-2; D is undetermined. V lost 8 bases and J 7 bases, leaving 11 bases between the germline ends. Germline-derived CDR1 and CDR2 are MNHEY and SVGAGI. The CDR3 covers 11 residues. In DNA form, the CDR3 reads TGTGCCAGCGGGAGGCCCGGTGGCTACACCTTC. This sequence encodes CASGRPGGYTF.

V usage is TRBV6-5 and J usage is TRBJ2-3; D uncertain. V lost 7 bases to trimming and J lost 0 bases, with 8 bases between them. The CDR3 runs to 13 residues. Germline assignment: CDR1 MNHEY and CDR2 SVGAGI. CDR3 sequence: CASMQASTDTQYF. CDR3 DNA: TGTGCCAGCATGCAGGCGAGCACAGATACGCAGTATTTT.

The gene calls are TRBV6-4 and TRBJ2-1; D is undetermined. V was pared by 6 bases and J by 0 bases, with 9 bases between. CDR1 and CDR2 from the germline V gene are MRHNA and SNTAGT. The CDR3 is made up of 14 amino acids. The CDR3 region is CASSLESSYNEQFF. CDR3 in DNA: TGTGCCAGCAGCTTGGAGAGCTCCTACAATGAGCAGTTCTTC.

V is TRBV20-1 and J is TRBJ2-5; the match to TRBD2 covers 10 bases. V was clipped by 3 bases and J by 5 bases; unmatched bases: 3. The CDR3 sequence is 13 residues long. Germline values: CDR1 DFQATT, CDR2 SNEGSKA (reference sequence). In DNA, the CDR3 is TGCAGTGCTAGTATAGCGGGGGGTGAGACCCAGTACTTC. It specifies CSASIAGGETQYF.

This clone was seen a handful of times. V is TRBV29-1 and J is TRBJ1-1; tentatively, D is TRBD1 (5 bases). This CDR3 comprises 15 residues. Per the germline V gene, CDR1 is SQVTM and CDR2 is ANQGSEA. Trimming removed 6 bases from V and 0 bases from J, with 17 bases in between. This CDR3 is CSVAMGRNMNTEAFF. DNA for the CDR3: TGCAGCGTCGCGATGGGACGGAACATGAACACTGAAGCTTTCTTT. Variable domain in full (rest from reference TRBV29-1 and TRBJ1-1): SAVISQKPSRDICQRGTSLTIQCQVDSQVTMMFWYRQQPGQSLTLIATANQGSEATYESGFVIDKFPISRPNLTFSTLTVSNMSPEDSSIYLCSVAMGRNMNTEAFFGQGTRLTVV.

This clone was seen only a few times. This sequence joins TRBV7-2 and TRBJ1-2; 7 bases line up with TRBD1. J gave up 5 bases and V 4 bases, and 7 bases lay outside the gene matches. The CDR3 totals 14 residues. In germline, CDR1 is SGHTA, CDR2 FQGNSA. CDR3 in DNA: TGTGCCAGCAGCTCCTATGACAGGGTGTATGGCTACACCTTC. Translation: CASSSYDRVYGYTF.

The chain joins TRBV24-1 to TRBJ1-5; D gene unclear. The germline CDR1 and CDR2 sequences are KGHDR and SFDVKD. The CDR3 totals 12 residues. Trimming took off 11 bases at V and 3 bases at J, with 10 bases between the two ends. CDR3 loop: CAISTNNQPQHF. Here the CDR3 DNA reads TGTGCCATTTCGACCAACAATCAGCCCCAGCATTTT.

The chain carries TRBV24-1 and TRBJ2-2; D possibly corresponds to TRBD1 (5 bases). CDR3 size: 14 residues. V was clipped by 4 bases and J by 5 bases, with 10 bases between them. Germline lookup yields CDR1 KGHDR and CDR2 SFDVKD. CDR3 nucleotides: TGTGCCACCAGTGACCCCAGGGTTACCGGGGAGCTGTTTTTT. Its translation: CATSDPRVTGELFF.